This is a list of T cell receptor beta chains from one sample in a study of identical twins. TCRdb reprocessed the 5' RACE reads via MiXCR and lists one record per CDR3 protein. The table shows hundreds of thousands of distinct CDR3 sequences, with 10% to 15% occurring only once. Separately, the same data were catalogued under a study of yellow fever vaccine responses in identical twins.

Input material: PBMCs. These receptors came from a woman aged 18-29 years in good health. CDR3s include the opening cysteine and the closing phenylalanine or tryptophan. D genes are given only for firm matches. Some rows have no size entry. The others give once, few or many, or a class for an expanded clone.

abundance: many
v_gene: TRBV5-1
d_gene: .
j_gene: TRBJ2-7
CDR3aa: CASSYPRASSYEQYF
CDR3nt: TGCGCCAGCAGCTACCCCCGGGCCTCCTCCTACGAGCAGTACTTC

abundance: .
v_gene: TRBV27
d_gene: .
j_gene: TRBJ2-3
CDR3aa: CASSGGPYTDTQYF
CDR3nt: TGTGCCAGCAGTGGCGGGCCATACACAGATACGCAGTATTTT

abundance: .
v_gene: TRBV7-9
d_gene: TRBD2
j_gene: TRBJ2-1
CDR3aa: CASMAGGQYNEQFF
CDR3nt: TGTGCCAGCATGGCGGGGGGCCAATACAATGAGCAGTTCTTC

abundance: many
v_gene: TRBV5-1
d_gene: TRBD2
j_gene: TRBJ2-7
CDR3aa: CASSPRTSGRLNEQYF
CDR3nt: TGCGCCAGCAGCCCCCGGACTAGCGGGAGATTGAACGAGCAGTACTTC

abundance: .
v_gene: TRBV4-1
d_gene: TRBD1
j_gene: TRBJ2-5
CDR3aa: CASRSPGQGLPETQYF
CDR3nt: TGCGCCAGCAGATCCCCGGGACAGGGTCTACCGGAGACCCAGTACTTC

abundance: .
v_gene: TRBV29-1
d_gene: TRBD2
j_gene: TRBJ2-7
CDR3aa: CSVQGLISRTEQYF
CDR3nt: TGCAGCGTCCAGGGACTAATAAGCCGAACGGAGCAGTACTTC

abundance: .
v_gene: TRBV12-3/TRBV12-4
d_gene: .
j_gene: TRBJ1-3
CDR3aa: CASTLAGSSGNTIYF
CDR3nt: TGTGCCAGCACCCTGGCGGGGAGCTCTGGAAACACCATATATTTT

abundance: .
v_gene: TRBV5-1
d_gene: .
j_gene: TRBJ2-7
CDR3aa: CASSLLGYPSEQYF
CDR3nt: TGCGCCAGCAGCTTGTTGGGGTACCCTTCCGAGCAGTACTTC

abundance: .
v_gene: TRBV15
d_gene: .
j_gene: TRBJ2-5
CDR3aa: CATGSGLRETQYF
CDR3nt: TGTGCCACCGGGAGCGGGTTAAGGGAGACCCAGTACTTC

abundance: few
v_gene: TRBV24-1
d_gene: TRBD2
j_gene: TRBJ2-1
CDR3aa: CATSDKRTSGRIVYNEQFF
CDR3nt: TGTGCCACCAGTGATAAGCGGACTAGCGGGAGGATAGTTTACAATGAGCAGTTCTTC

abundance: .
v_gene: TRBV6-4
d_gene: .
j_gene: TRBJ1-5
CDR3aa: CASSEEYTAQPQHF
CDR3nt: TGTGCCAGCAGTGAAGAATATACGGCGCAGCCCCAGCATTTT

abundance: .
v_gene: TRBV10-3
d_gene: TRBD2
j_gene: TRBJ2-1
CDR3aa: CAIRGTSGDVGNSEQFF
CDR3nt: TGTGCCATCCGGGGGACTAGCGGGGACGTGGGCAACAGTGAGCAGTTCTTC

abundance: few
v_gene: TRBV2
d_gene: .
j_gene: TRBJ1-6
CDR3aa: CASRGSDNSPLHF
CDR3nt: TGTGCCAGCAGAGGGTCCGATAATTCACCCCTCCACTTT

abundance: few
v_gene: TRBV9
d_gene: TRBD1
j_gene: TRBJ2-1
CDR3aa: CASSAWTGQHNEQFF
CDR3nt: TGTGCCAGCAGCGCCTGGACAGGGCAGCACAATGAGCAGTTCTTC

abundance: once
v_gene: TRBV7-9
d_gene: TRBD1
j_gene: TRBJ2-7
CDR3aa: CASSHRDRGPEQYF
CDR3nt: TGTGCCAGCAGCCACAGGGACAGGGGTCCCGAGCAGTACTTC

abundance: many
v_gene: TRBV15
d_gene: TRBD2
j_gene: TRBJ2-1
CDR3aa: CATSRAAGGNYNEQFF
CDR3nt: TGTGCCACCAGCAGAGCTGCGGGAGGGAACTACAATGAGCAGTTCTTC

abundance: .
v_gene: TRBV29-1
d_gene: .
j_gene: TRBJ2-7
CDR3aa: CSVEASRGSYEQYF
CDR3nt: TGCAGCGTTGAGGCATCCCGAGGGTCCTACGAGCAGTACTTC

abundance: .
v_gene: TRBV2
d_gene: TRBD1
j_gene: TRBJ1-2
CDR3aa: CASSPRDRPDGYTF
CDR3nt: TGTGCCAGCAGTCCGAGGGACAGGCCCGATGGCTACACCTTC

abundance: .
v_gene: TRBV6-1
d_gene: .
j_gene: TRBJ2-3
CDR3aa: CASSGGRETDTQYF
CDR3nt: TGTGCCAGCAGTGGGGGGAGAGAGACAGATACGCAGTATTTT

abundance: few
v_gene: TRBV6-2/TRBV6-3
d_gene: TRBD1
j_gene: TRBJ2-7
CDR3aa: CASSFRQGVYSYEQYF
CDR3nt: TGTGCCAGCAGTTTCCGACAGGGGGTCTACTCCTACGAGCAGTACTTC

abundance: few
v_gene: TRBV20-1
d_gene: TRBD2
j_gene: TRBJ2-5
CDR3aa: CSASSTSGSETQYF
CDR3nt: TGCAGTGCTAGTTCGACTAGCGGTTCTGAGACCCAGTACTTC

abundance: .
v_gene: TRBV5-4
d_gene: TRBD2
j_gene: TRBJ2-3
CDR3aa: CASSFSPTSGGSPSTDTQYF
CDR3nt: TGTGCCAGCAGCTTCTCCCCTACTAGCGGGGGTTCTCCTAGCACAGATACGCAGTATTTT

abundance: few
v_gene: TRBV10-3
d_gene: .
j_gene: TRBJ2-1
CDR3aa: CAISLQGVDNEQFF
CDR3nt: TGTGCCATCAGTCTACAGGGTGTGGACAATGAGCAGTTCTTC

abundance: few
v_gene: TRBV18
d_gene: .
j_gene: TRBJ2-7
CDR3aa: CASSPSKIYEQYF
CDR3nt: TGTGCCAGCTCACCGAGCAAGATCTACGAGCAGTACTTC

abundance: .
v_gene: TRBV20-1
d_gene: TRBD1
j_gene: TRBJ2-1
CDR3aa: CSARDQGTGYNEQFF
CDR3nt: TGCAGTGCTAGAGATCAGGGGACAGGGTACAATGAGCAGTTCTTC

abundance: few
v_gene: TRBV4-1
d_gene: TRBD2
j_gene: TRBJ2-5
CDR3aa: CASSQSSSSGSSRETQYF
CDR3nt: TGCGCCAGCAGCCAATCCTCCAGTAGCGGGAGTTCCCGAGAGACCCAGTACTTC

abundance: .
v_gene: TRBV5-1
d_gene: TRBD1
j_gene: TRBJ1-1
CDR3aa: CASSSGTGEANTEAFF
CDR3nt: TGCGCCAGCAGCTCCGGGACAGGGGAGGCGAACACTGAAGCTTTCTTT

abundance: many
v_gene: TRBV29-1
d_gene: .
j_gene: TRBJ2-1
CDR3aa: CSVASARAVVNEQFF
CDR3nt: TGCAGCGTTGCTTCCGCTAGAGCGGTAGTCAATGAGCAGTTCTTC

abundance: .
v_gene: TRBV27
d_gene: .
j_gene: TRBJ2-7
CDR3aa: CASSFFGYEQYF
CDR3nt: TGTGCCAGCAGTTTTTTTGGGTACGAGCAGTACTTC

abundance: few
v_gene: TRBV4-1
d_gene: .
j_gene: TRBJ2-1
CDR3aa: CASSQDLGSEQFF
CDR3nt: TGCGCCAGCAGCCAAGATTTGGGGAGTGAGCAGTTCTTC

abundance: many
v_gene: TRBV10-1
d_gene: .
j_gene: TRBJ2-7
CDR3aa: CASSRQATYEQYF
CDR3nt: TGCGCCAGCAGTCGACAGGCTACCTACGAGCAGTACTTC

abundance: .
v_gene: TRBV14
d_gene: TRBD2
j_gene: TRBJ2-6
CDR3aa: CASSQARGLAGGSSGANVLTF
CDR3nt: TGTGCCAGCAGCCAAGCGAGGGGACTAGCGGGAGGAAGCTCTGGGGCCAACGTCCTGACTTTC

abundance: many
v_gene: TRBV9
d_gene: TRBD2
j_gene: TRBJ2-3
CDR3aa: CASSTSGTTDTQYF
CDR3nt: TGTGCCAGCAGCACTAGCGGAACCACAGATACGCAGTATTTT

abundance: .
v_gene: TRBV6-1
d_gene: TRBD1
j_gene: TRBJ2-1
CDR3aa: CASSSQDREREQFF
CDR3nt: TGTGCCAGCAGCTCCCAGGACAGGGAGCGTGAGCAGTTCTTC

abundance: few
v_gene: TRBV5-1
d_gene: TRBD1
j_gene: TRBJ2-1
CDR3aa: CASSWDTGTEGFF
CDR3nt: TGCGCCAGCAGCTGGGATACCGGGACAGAAGGATTCTTC

abundance: many
v_gene: TRBV12-3/TRBV12-4
d_gene: .
j_gene: TRBJ1-4
CDR3aa: CASSLGGKLFF
CDR3nt: TGTGCCAGCAGTCTTGGCGGAAAACTGTTTTTT

abundance: .
v_gene: TRBV10-3
d_gene: .
j_gene: TRBJ2-5
CDR3aa: CAISDRAKGEETQYF
CDR3nt: TGTGCCATCAGTGACCGGGCCAAAGGGGAGGAGACCCAGTACTTC

abundance: few
v_gene: TRBV24-1
d_gene: .
j_gene: TRBJ2-1
CDR3aa: CATSEPGGAGTYNEQFF
CDR3nt: TGTGCCACCAGTGAGCCCGGTGGGGCGGGGACCTACAATGAGCAGTTCTTC